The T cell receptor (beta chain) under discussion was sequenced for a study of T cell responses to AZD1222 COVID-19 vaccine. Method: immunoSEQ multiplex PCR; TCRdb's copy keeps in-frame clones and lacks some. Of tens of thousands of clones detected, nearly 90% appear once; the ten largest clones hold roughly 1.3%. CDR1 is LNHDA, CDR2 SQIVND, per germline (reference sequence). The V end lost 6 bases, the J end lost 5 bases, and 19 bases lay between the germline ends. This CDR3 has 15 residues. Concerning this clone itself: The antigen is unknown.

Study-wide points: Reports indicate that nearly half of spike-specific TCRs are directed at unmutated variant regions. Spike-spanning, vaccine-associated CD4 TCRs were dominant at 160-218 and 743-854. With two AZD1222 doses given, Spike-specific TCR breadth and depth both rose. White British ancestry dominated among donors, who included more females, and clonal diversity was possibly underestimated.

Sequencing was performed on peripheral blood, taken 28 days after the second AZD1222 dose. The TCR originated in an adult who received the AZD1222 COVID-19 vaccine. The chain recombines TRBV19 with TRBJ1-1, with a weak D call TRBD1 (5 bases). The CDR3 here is CASSGLWVRQTEAFF. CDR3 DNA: TGTGCCAGTAGCGGACTATGGGTTCGACAGACTGAAGCTTTCTTT.